Detailed here is one TCR beta chain. The antigen remains undetermined. This specimen belongs to a study of T-cell memory formation after mild COVID-19. Whole-study results and caveats: Shrinking CD4+ clones were chiefly CM and EM; CD8+ ones were chiefly EMRA.

The CDR3 is 16 amino acids. Germline CDR1 SGHTA, CDR2 FQGNSA. Trimming removed 4 bases from V and 11 bases from J, with 21 bases in between. TCRdb reprocessed the 5' RACE reads via MiXCR and lists one record per CDR3 protein. This sample yields 300,000 to 400,000 distinct CDR3 sequences, of which about 15% are seen a single time; under 25% belongs to the top ten. Sequencing was done on a sample of PBMCs or a T cell subset sorted from them (not recorded which). The chain couples TRBV7-2 to TRBJ1-6, with D uncertain. This receptor was identified in a man aged 18 to 29 who had mild COVID-19 (a few samples of this study predate the infection). Cell type and time point are not known. CDR3 residues: CASSSRYSPTEAPLHF. In DNA, the CDR3 is TGTGCCAGCAGCTCGAGGTACAGCCCTACCGAGGCACCCCTCCACTTT.